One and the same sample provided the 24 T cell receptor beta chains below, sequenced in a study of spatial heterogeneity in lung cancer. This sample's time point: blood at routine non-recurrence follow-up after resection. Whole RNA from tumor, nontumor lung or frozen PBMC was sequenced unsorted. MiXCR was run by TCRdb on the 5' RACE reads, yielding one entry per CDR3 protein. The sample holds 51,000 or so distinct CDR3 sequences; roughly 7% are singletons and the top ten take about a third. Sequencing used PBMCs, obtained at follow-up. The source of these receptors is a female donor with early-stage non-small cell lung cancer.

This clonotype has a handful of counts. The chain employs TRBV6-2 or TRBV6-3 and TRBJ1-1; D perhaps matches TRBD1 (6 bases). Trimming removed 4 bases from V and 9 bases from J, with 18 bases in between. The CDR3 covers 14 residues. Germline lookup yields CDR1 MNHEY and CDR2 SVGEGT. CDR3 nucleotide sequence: TGTGCCAGCAGTTTAGACCGGACAGCCAGAAAAGCTTTCTTT. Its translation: CASSLDRTARKAFF.

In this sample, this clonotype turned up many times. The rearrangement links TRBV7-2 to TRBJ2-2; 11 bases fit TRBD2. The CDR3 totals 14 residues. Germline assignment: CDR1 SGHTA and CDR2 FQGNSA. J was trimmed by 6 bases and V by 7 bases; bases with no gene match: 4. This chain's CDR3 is CASTSLAGAGELFF. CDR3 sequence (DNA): TGTGCCAGCACCTCACTAGCGGGGGCCGGGGAGCTGTTTTTT.

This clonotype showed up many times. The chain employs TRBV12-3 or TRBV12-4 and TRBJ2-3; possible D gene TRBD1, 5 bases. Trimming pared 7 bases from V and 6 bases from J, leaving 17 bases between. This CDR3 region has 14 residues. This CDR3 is CASTWGRGRDTQYF. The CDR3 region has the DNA TGTGCCAGCACTTGGGGTAGGGGTAGGGATACGCAGTATTTT.

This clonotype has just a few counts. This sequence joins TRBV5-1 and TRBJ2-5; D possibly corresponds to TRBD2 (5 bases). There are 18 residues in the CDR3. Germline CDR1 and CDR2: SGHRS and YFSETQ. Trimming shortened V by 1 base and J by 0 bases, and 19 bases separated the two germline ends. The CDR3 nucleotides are TGCGCCAGCAGCTTGAGAGGACTCGCCCTCCCGTACCAAGAGACCCAGTACTTC. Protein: CASSLRGLALPYQETQYF.

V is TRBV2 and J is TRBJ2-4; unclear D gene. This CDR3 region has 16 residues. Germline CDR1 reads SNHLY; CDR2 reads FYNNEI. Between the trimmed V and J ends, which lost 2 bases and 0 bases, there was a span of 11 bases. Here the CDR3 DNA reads TGTGCCAGCAGTGAAAATCCAGATCTAGCCAAAAACATTCAGTACTTC. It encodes CASSENPDLAKNIQYF.

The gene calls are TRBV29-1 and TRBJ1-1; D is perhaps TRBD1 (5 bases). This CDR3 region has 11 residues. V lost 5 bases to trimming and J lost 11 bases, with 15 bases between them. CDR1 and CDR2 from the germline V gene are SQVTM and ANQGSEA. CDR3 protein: CSVNFQGRAFF. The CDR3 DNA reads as TGCAGCGTTAACTTCCAGGGTAGGGCTTTCTTT.

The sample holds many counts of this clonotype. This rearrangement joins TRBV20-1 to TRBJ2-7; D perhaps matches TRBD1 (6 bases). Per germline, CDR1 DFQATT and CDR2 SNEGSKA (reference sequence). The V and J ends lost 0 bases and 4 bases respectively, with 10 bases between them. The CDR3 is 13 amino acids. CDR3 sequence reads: CSARDGGSYEQYF. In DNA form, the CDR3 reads TGCAGTGCTAGAGATGGGGGCTCGTACGAGCAGTACTTC.

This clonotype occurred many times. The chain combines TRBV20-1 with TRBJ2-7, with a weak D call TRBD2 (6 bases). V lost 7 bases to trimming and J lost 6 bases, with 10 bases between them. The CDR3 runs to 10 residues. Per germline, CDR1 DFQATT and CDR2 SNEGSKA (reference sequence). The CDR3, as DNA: TGCAGTGTTAAGGGAGGCGAGCAGTACTTC. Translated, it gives CSVKGGEQYF.

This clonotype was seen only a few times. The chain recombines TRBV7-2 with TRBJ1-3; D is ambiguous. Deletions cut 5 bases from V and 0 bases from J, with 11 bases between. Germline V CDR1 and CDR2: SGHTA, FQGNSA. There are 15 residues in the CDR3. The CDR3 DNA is TGTGCCAGCAGCCCGGCACAGTACTCTGGAAACACCATATATTTT. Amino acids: CASSPAQYSGNTIYF.

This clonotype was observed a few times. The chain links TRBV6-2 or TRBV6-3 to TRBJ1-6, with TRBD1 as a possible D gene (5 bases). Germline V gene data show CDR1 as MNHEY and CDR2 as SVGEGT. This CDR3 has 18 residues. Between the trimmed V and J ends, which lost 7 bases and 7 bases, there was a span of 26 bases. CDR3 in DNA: TGTGCCAGCACATTTTGGTCGGGAAGCGGTTGGGGGAATTCACCCCTCCACTTT. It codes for CASTFWSGSGWGNSPLHF.

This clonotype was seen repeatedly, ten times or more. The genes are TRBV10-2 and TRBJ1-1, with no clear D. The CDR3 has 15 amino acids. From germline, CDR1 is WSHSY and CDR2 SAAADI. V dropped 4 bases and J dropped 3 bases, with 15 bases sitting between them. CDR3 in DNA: TGCGCCAGCAGTGGAGCAAGGGCGCAGGACACTGAAGCTTTCTTT. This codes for CASSGARAQDTEAFF.

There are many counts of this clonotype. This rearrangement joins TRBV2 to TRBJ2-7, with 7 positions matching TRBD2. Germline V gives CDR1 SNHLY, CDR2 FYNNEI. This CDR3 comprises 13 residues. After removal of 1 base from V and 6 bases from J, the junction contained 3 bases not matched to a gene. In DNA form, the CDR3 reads TGTGCCAGCAGTGAAGAGGGCGGGGGCGAGCAGTACTTC. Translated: CASSEEGGGEQYF.

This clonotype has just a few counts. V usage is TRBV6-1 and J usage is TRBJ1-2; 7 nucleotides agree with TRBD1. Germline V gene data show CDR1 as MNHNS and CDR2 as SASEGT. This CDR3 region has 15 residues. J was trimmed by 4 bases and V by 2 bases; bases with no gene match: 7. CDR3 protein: CASSERQGSPYGYTF. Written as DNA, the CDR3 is TGTGCCAGCAGTGAACGACAGGGCTCGCCCTATGGCTACACCTTC.

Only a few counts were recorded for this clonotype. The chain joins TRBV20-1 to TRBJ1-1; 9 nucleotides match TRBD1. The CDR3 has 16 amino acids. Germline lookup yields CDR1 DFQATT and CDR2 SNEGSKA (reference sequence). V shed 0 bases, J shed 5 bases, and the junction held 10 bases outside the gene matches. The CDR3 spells CSARDSPGTGRTEAFF. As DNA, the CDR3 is TGCAGTGCTAGAGATTCCCCAGGGACAGGGCGGACTGAAGCTTTCTTT.

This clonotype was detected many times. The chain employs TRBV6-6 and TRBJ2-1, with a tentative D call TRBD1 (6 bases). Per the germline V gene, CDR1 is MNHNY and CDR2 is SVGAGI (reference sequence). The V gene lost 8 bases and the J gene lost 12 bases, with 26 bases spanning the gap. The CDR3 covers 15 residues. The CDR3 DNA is TGTGCCAGCGCGGCCGGGCAGACCCCCATACAGGGGCAGTTCTTC. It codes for CASAAGQTPIQGQFF.

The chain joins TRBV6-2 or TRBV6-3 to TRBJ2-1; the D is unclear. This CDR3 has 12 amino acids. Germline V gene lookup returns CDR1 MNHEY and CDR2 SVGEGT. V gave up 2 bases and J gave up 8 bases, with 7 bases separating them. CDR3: CASSYPFDEQFF. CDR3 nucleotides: TGTGCCAGCAGTTACCCCTTCGATGAGCAGTTCTTC.

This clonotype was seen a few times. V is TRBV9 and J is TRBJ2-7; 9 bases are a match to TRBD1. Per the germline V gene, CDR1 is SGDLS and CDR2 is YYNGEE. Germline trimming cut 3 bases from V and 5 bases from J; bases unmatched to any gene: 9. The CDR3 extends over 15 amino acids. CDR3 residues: CASSASSGTGNEQYF. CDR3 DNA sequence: TGTGCCAGCAGCGCCTCCTCCGGGACAGGGAACGAGCAGTACTTC.

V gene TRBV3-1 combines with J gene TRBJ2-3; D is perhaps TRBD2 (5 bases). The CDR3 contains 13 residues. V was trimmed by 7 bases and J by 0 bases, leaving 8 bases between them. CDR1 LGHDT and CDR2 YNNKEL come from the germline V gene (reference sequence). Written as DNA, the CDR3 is TGTGCCAGCAAGAGGACTAGCACAGATACGCAGTATTTT. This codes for CASKRTSTDTQYF.

CDR3 amino acids: CASSYSNSPRETQYF. The DNA of the CDR3 is TGTGCCAGCAGTTACTCGAACAGCCCAAGAGAGACCCAGTACTTC. The chain carries TRBV6-2 or TRBV6-3 and TRBJ2-5; D is undetermined. V was pared by 0 bases and J by 4 bases, with 12 bases between. This CDR3 is built from 15 residues. Germline assignment: CDR1 MNHEY and CDR2 SVGEGT.

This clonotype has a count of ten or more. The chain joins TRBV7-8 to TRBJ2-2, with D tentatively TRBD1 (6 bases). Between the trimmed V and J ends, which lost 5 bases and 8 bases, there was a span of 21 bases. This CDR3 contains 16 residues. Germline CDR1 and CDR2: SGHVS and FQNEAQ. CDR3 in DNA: TGTGCCAGCAGCCGGCGGTCCGAGGGGGTGTTTGGGGAGCTGTTTTTT. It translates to CASSRRSEGVFGELFF.

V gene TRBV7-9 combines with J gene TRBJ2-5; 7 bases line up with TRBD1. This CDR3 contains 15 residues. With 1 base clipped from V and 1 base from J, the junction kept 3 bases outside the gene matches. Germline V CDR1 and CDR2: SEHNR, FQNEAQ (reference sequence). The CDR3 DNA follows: TGTGCCAGCAGCTTAGGCGACAGGGTCCAAGAGACCCAGTACTTC. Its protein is CASSLGDRVQETQYF.

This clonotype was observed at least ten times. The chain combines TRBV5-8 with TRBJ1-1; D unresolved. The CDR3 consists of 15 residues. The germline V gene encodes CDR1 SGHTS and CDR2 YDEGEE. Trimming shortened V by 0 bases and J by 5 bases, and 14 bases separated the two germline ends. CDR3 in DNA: TGTGCCAGCAGCTTGGCCCCGGAGTATATGACTGAAGCTTTCTTT. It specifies CASSLAPEYMTEAFF.

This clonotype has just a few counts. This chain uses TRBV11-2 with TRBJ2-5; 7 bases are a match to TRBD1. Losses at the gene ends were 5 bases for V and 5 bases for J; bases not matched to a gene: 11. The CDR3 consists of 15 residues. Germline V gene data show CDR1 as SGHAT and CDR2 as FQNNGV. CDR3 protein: CASSGNRGRVETQYF. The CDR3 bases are TGTGCCAGCAGCGGAAATAGGGGGCGCGTGGAGACCCAGTACTTC.

The CDR3: CASSSEGLEKLFF. Written as DNA, the CDR3 is TGCGCCAGCAGCTCAGAAGGCCTTGAAAAACTGTTTTTT. V is TRBV5-1 and J is TRBJ1-4; D is uncertain. This CDR3 is built from 13 residues. The V end was cut by 3 bases, the J end by 7 bases, with 10 bases between. Germline V gives CDR1 SGHRS, CDR2 YFSETQ.